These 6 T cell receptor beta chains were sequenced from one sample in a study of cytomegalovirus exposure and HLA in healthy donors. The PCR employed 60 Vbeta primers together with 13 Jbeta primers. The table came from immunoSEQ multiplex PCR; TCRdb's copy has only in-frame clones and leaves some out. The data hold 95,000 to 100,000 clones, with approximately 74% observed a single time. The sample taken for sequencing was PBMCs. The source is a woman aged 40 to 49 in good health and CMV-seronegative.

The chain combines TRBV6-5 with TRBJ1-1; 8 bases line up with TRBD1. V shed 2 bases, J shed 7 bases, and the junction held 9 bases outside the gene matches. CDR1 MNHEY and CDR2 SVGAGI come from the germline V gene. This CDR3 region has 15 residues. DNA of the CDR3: TGTGCCAGCAGTTACACACGCCCAGGGGGCGGTGAAGCTTTCTTT. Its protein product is CASSYTRPGGGEAFF.

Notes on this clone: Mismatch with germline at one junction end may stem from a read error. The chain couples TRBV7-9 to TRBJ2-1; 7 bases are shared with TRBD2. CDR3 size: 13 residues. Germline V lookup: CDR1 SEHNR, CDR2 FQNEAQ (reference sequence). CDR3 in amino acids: CSSSRTGGNEQFF. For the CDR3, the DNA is TGTTCCAGCAGCAGGACGGGGGGCAATGAGCAGTTCTTC.

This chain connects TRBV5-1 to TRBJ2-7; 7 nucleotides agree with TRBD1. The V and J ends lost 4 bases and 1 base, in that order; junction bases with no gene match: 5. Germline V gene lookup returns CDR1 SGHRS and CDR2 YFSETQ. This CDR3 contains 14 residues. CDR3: CASSVDRRSYEQYF. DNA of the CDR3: TGCGCCAGCAGCGTGGACAGGCGGTCCTACGAGCAGTACTTC.

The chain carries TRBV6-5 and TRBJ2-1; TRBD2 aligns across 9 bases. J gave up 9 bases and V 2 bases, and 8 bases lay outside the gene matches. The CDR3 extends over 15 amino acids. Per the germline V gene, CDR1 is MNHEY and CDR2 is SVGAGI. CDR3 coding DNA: TGTGCCAGCAGTTACCAAATAGCGGGGGACGGTGAGCAGTTCTTC. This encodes CASSYQIAGDGEQFF.

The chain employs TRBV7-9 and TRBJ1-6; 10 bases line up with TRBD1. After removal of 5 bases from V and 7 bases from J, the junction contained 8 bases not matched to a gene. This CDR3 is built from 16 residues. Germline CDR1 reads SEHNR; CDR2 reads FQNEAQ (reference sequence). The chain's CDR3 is CASSQLTGGGNSPLHF. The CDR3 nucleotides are TGTGCCAGCAGCCAACTGACAGGGGGCGGCAATTCACCCCTCCACTTT.

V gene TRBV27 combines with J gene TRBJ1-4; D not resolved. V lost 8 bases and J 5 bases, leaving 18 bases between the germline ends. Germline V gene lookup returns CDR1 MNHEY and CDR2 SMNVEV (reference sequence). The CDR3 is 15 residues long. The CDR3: CASSPGSPTNEKLFF. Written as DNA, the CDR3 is TGTGCCAGCTCTCCGGGGTCCCCGACCAATGAAAAACTGTTTTTT.